One and the same sample provided the 21 T cell receptor beta chains below, sequenced in a study of T cell changes during pregnancy in multiple sclerosis. TCRdb keeps only in-frame clones here, not all; method: immunoSEQ multiplex PCR. The sample has about 57,000 clones; roughly nine tenths are singletons. Sequences were derived from peripheral blood, sampled in the first trimester of pregnancy. Receptors were obtained from a female donor in good health, enrolled as a control in a pregnancy study.

This clone has just one count. The chain employs TRBV28 and TRBJ1-2, with 8 bases aligning to TRBD1. Looked up from germline, CDR1 is MDHEN and CDR2 is SYDVKM. Trimming took 6 bases from V and 1 from J; bases not matched to a gene: 16. The CDR3 is 18 amino acids. The CDR3 loop reads CASSSQTGAVTVNYGYTF. The CDR3 DNA sequence: TGTGCCAGCAGCTCCCAGACAGGGGCCGTTACGGTTAACTATGGCTACACCTTC.

The V gene is TRBV14, the J gene TRBJ2-3, with 8 bases lining up with TRBD1. J lost 3 bases, V lost 6 bases, and 14 bases had no gene match. The germline V gene encodes CDR1 SGHDN and CDR2 FVKESK. This CDR3 region has 17 residues. The CDR3 nucleotides are TGTGCCAGCAGACCTTGGACAGGGTGGGCGAGTACAGATACGCAGTATTTT. This encodes CASRPWTGWASTDTQYF.

The DNA of the CDR3 is TGCGCCAGCAGCAGCCAACCGGGACTAGCGGGCCACAATGAGCAGTTCTTC. This translates into CASSSQPGLAGHNEQFF. The J gene is TRBJ2-1, the V gene TRBV5-1; 12 bases agree with TRBD2. Losses at the gene ends were 4 bases for V and 5 bases for J; bases not matched to a gene: 10. The germline V gene encodes CDR1 SGHRS and CDR2 YFSETQ. The CDR3 runs 17 residues.

CDR3 region: CASSQDSGGGFYGYTF. As DNA, the CDR3 is TGTGCCAGCAGCCAAGATTCGGGGGGGGGATTTTATGGCTACACCTTC. The rearrangement links TRBV14 to TRBJ1-2; D possibly corresponds to TRBD1 (5 bases). The germline V gene encodes CDR1 SGHDN and CDR2 FVKESK. With 0 bases removed from V and 5 bases from J, the gap between germline ends came to 16 bases. CDR3 size: 16 residues.

Regarding this clone: The sample has other DNA sequences that encode this CDR3 too. This chain connects TRBV30 to TRBJ1-5, with 8 bases lining up with TRBD1. The V and J ends lost 2 bases and 2 bases, in that order; junction bases with no gene match: 8. Germline-derived CDR1 and CDR2 are GTSNPN and SVGIG (reference sequence). The CDR3 is 16 residues long. The CDR3 loop reads CAWSWQGATGNQPQHF. The CDR3 nucleotides read TGTGCCTGGAGTTGGCAGGGGGCGACAGGCAATCAGCCCCAGCATTTT.

The chain couples TRBV5-1 to TRBJ2-3; 8 nucleotides align to TRBD1. The germline V gene has CDR1 SGHRS and CDR2 YFSETQ. With V trimmed by 4 bases and J by 2 bases, 6 bases remained unmatched. The CDR3 loop spans 15 amino acids. This CDR3 is CASSPGQGITDTQYF. The DNA of the CDR3 is TGCGCCAGCAGCCCCGGACAGGGTATCACAGATACGCAGTATTTT.

The V gene is TRBV2, the J gene TRBJ1-2; 7 nucleotides agree with TRBD1. V gave up 8 bases and J gave up 2 bases; unmatched junction bases: 5. There are 13 residues in the CDR3. Looked up from germline, CDR1 is SNHLY and CDR2 is FYNNEI. The CDR3: CASGTELNYGYTF. The CDR3 DNA sequence: TGTGCCAGCGGGACAGAGCTGAACTATGGCTACACCTTC.

This clone was counted once. The chain combines TRBV6-5 with TRBJ1-2; 7 nucleotides match TRBD1. The germline CDR1 and CDR2 sequences are MNHEY and SVGAGI. The CDR3 is 15 residues long. Unmatched junction bases numbered 8, after V lost 2 bases and J lost 5 bases. The CDR3 protein is CASSYERDSLYGYTF. The CDR3 DNA sequence: TGTGCCAGCAGTTACGAACGGGACAGTCTTTATGGCTACACCTTC.

As for this clone: The junction differs from germline at one of its ends, possibly a read error. The chain has TRBV6-1 and TRBJ2-1; 9 bases agree with TRBD2. This CDR3 has 15 amino acids. Germline CDR1 reads MNHNS; CDR2 reads SASEGT. For the CDR3, the DNA is TGTGCCAGCAGTTCCGGGACTAGCTCCTCCAATGAGCAGTTCTTC. Translating it yields CASSSGTSSSNEQFF.

The V call is TRBV5-1, the J call TRBJ1-6; D perhaps matches TRBD1 (5 bases). This CDR3 has 14 amino acids. Trimming removed 1 base at V and 8 bases at J, with 10 bases between. Germline V lookup: CDR1 SGHRS, CDR2 YFSETQ. In DNA form, the CDR3 reads TGCGCCAGCAGCTTGTTAGTAGGGGATTCACCCCTCCACTTT. Amino acid sequence: CASSLLVGDSPLHF.

The genes are TRBV30 and TRBJ2-7, with D tentatively TRBD1 (6 bases). V was shortened by 0 bases and J by 10 bases, with 16 bases between the two germline ends. This CDR3 is built from 13 residues. The germline V gene has CDR1 GTSNPN and CDR2 SVGIG (reference sequence). As DNA, the CDR3 is TGTGCCTGGAGTGTATTTTCCGGACAGAACCAGTACTTC. Translation gives CAWSVFSGQNQYF.

This clone occurred a few times. The chain combines TRBV9 with TRBJ2-1; maybe TRBD1 (7 bases). This CDR3 spans 16 amino acids. The germline V and J ends were trimmed by 6 bases and 7 bases, with 23 bases remaining between them. Germline assignment: CDR1 SGDLS and CDR2 YYNGEE. DNA for the CDR3: TGTGCCAGCAACACCCCAGCAGGGGGGAGCAAAAATGAGCAGTTCTTC. Translating gives CASNTPAGGSKNEQFF.

This rearrangement joins TRBV5-4 to TRBJ1-2; no clear D. This CDR3 has 12 amino acids. Germline V lookup: CDR1 SGHNT, CDR2 YYREEE (reference sequence). The V and J ends lost 1 base and 6 bases respectively, with 7 bases between them. CDR3 nucleotide sequence: TGTGCCAGCAGCTTGCCAGGCCATGGCTACACCTTC. Protein: CASSLPGHGYTF.

The chain combines TRBV10-3 with TRBJ2-3, with 9 bases identical to TRBD2. V lost 3 bases, J lost 7 bases, and 14 bases stayed unmatched. The V gene's germline CDR1 is ENHRY and CDR2 SYGVKD. The CDR3 has 17 residues. Here the CDR3 reads CAISEAKAGGGVNTQYF. CDR3 bases: TGTGCCATCAGTGAAGCCAAAGCGGGGGGCGGGGTAAATACGCAGTATTTT.

This clone was recorded once. This sequence joins TRBV6-5 and TRBJ1-2; the D gene is possibly TRBD1 (5 bases). Trimming left V 5 bases short and J 8 bases short, with 9 bases between. Germline CDR1 reads MNHEY; CDR2 reads SVGAGI. CDR3 size: 11 residues. The CDR3 loop reads CASSDRTGYTF. The CDR3 bases are TGTGCCAGCAGTGACCGGACAGGCTACACCTTC.

The chain uses TRBV2 and TRBJ2-5; 9 bases are a match to TRBD2. Per germline, CDR1 SNHLY and CDR2 FYNNEI. The CDR3 spans 16 residues. The junction had 15 bases not matched to a gene; V was cut back by 8 bases and J by 5 bases. This CDR3 is CASLPSSGLASETQYF. The CDR3 DNA follows: TGTGCCAGCCTACCGAGTTCAGGACTAGCGTCGGAGACCCAGTACTTC.

This clone was recorded only once. V gene TRBV7-8 combines with J gene TRBJ1-5; 8 nucleotides match TRBD1. Germline V gives CDR1 SGHVS, CDR2 FQNEAQ. The CDR3 has 15 residues. The junction had 7 bases not matched to a gene; V was cut back by 4 bases and J by 5 bases. CDR3: CASSSRTGFYQPQHF. CDR3 DNA sequence: TGTGCCAGCAGCTCAAGGACAGGGTTTTATCAGCCCCAGCATTTT.

V gene TRBV14 combines with J gene TRBJ2-7; 8 bases match TRBD1. This CDR3 is 14 amino acids long. Trimming cost V 1 base and J 5 bases; bases outside gene matches: 4. From germline, CDR1 is SGHDN and CDR2 FVKESK. CDR3 coding DNA: TGTGCCAGCAGCCAAGTTACAGGGGGGAACGAGCAGTACTTC. Translated: CASSQVTGGNEQYF.

The CDR3, as DNA: TGTGCCAGCAGTTACCCGGACAGGGGTGGGGAGCAGTACTTC. Protein product: CASSYPDRGGEQYF. The J gene is TRBJ2-7, the V gene TRBV6-5; 9 nucleotides match TRBD1. Losses at the gene ends were 2 bases for V and 7 bases for J; bases not matched to a gene: 6. The CDR3 sequence is 14 residues long. Germline CDR1 reads MNHEY; CDR2 reads SVGAGI.

The rearrangement links TRBV5-8 to TRBJ1-1; TRBD1 matches 9 bases. Germline V gene sequence: CDR1 SGHTS, CDR2 YDEGEE. The V segment lost 6 bases and the J segment 4 bases; nucleotides outside the gene matches: 7. This CDR3 is built from 14 residues. In DNA form, the CDR3 reads TGTGCCAGCAAGGTACAGGGGGCAAGCACTGAAGCTTTCTTT. Amino acids: CASKVQGASTEAFF.

V gene TRBV6-1 combines with J gene TRBJ1-5; a weak D match, TRBD1 (5 bases). V was trimmed by 10 bases and J by 1 base, leaving 11 bases between them. Germline CDR1 MNHNS, CDR2 SASEGT. The CDR3 contains 13 residues. CDR3 sequence: CAIAQGSNQPQHF. The CDR3 nucleotides read TGTGCCATCGCTCAGGGAAGCAATCAGCCCCAGCATTTT.